The 29 T cell receptor beta chains below were found in one sample sequenced in a study of cytomegalovirus exposure and HLA in healthy donors. Primers included in the PCR were 60 Vbeta and 13 Jbeta primers. Using immunoSEQ multiplex PCR, the repertoire was profiled, and TCRdb retains in-frame clones only, with some absent. This sample has roughly 290,000 clones; 80% occur once, and the top ten carry roughly 0.3%. Sequencing used PBMCs. These receptors were obtained from a girl aged 2-9 years in good health and CMV-seronegative.

This chain connects TRBV28 to TRBJ2-3; D not resolved. The CDR3 extends over 14 amino acids. V lost 3 bases, J lost 0 bases, and 7 bases lay in between. Germline V lookup: CDR1 MDHEN, CDR2 SYDVKM. The CDR3 loop reads CASSFSPSTDTQYF. The CDR3 DNA is TGTGCCAGCAGTTTTAGCCCTAGCACAGATACGCAGTATTTT.

The V and J genes are TRBV2 and TRBJ1-2; possibly TRBD1 for D (6 bases). Germline-derived CDR1 and CDR2 are SNHLY and FYNNEI. The ends were cut back, 6 bases at V and 4 bases at J, with 6 bases in the middle. The CDR3 consists of 11 residues. This CDR3 is CASRGAYGYTF. CDR3 bases: TGTGCCAGCAGGGGGGCCTATGGCTACACCTTC.

This sequence joins TRBV28 and TRBJ2-7; D may be TRBD1 (6 bases). Germline-derived CDR1 and CDR2 are MDHEN and SYDVKM. Trimming left V 8 bases short and J 9 bases short, with 20 bases between. The CDR3 runs to 13 residues. DNA of the CDR3: TGTGCCAGCGTAATACCAGGACAGCTAGCGCAGTACTTC. Its translation: CASVIPGQLAQYF.

The chain links TRBV4-1 to TRBJ1-5; D might be TRBD1 (5 bases). The CDR3 runs 18 residues. The V gene lost 0 bases and the J gene lost 0 bases, with 15 bases spanning the gap. Germline V CDR1 and CDR2: MGHRA, YSYEKL. CDR3 sequence reads: CASSQDLDRTSSNQPQHF. DNA for the CDR3: TGCGCCAGCAGCCAAGACCTCGACCGGACAAGTAGCAATCAGCCCCAGCATTTT.

The chain employs TRBV5-1 and TRBJ2-3, with 8 bases fitting TRBD1. The germline V gene has CDR1 SGHRS and CDR2 YFSETQ. The CDR3 has 14 residues. Trimming removed 2 bases from V and 3 bases from J; junction bases left unmatched: 2. The CDR3 coding sequence is TGCGCCAGCAGCTTTGACAGGGGAACAGATACGCAGTATTTT. It yields the protein CASSFDRGTDTQYF.

V and J are TRBV27 and TRBJ2-1; perhaps TRBD2 as D (5 bases). The CDR3 loop spans 14 amino acids. Per the germline V gene, CDR1 is MNHEY and CDR2 is SMNVEV (reference sequence). Deletions cut 3 bases from V and 8 bases from J, with 14 bases between. CDR3 nucleotides: TGTGCCAGCAGTTTGTCTCAGCGGTCTTATGAGCAGTTCTTC. It codes for CASSLSQRSYEQFF.

The J gene is TRBJ1-3, the V gene TRBV30, with D unresolved. Germline V gene data show CDR1 as GTSNPN and CDR2 as SVGIG (reference sequence). The CDR3 is 15 residues long. Trimming cost V 1 base and J 0 bases, with 10 bases left between them. CDR3 in DNA: TGTGCCTGGAGTGAGCTAGACCTCTCTGGAAACACCATATATTTT. Amino acid sequence: CAWSELDLSGNTIYF. Drawing the rest from reference TRBV30 and TRBJ1-3, the complete variable domain is SQTIHQWPATLVQPVGSPLSLECTVEGTSNPNLYWYRQAAGRGLQLLFYSVGIGQISSEVPQNLSASRPQDRQFILSSKKLLLSDSGFYLCAWSELDLSGNTIYFGEGSWLTVV.

The chain uses TRBV9 and TRBJ2-1; weak D call: TRBD2 (7 bases). CDR1 and CDR2 (germline): SGDLS, YYNGEE. CDR3 size: 15 residues. V was pared by 0 bases and J by 10 bases, with 17 bases between. DNA of the CDR3: TGTGCCAGCAGCGTAGAGGGGGGAGGGTGGGAAGAGCAGTTCTTC. It codes for CASSVEGGGWEEQFF.

The chain uses TRBV28 and TRBJ2-5, with 8 bases lining up with TRBD1. V lost 5 bases to trimming and J lost 4 bases; unmatched junction nucleotides: 18. CDR3 size: 18 residues. Germline CDR1 is MDHEN and CDR2 is SYDVKM. CDR3 nucleotides: TGTGCCAGCAGTCAACAGAAACAGGGGGTGTTAAGCCTAGAGACCCAGTACTTC. Its protein is CASSQQKQGVLSLETQYF.

The chain is built from TRBV5-1 and TRBJ2-1; 14 bases match TRBD2. CDR3 size: 17 residues. J was trimmed by 0 bases and V by 5 bases; bases with no gene match: 4. The V gene's germline CDR1 is SGHRS and CDR2 YFSETQ. The CDR3 reads CASRDGTSGSSYNEQFF. The CDR3 nucleotides are TGCGCCAGCAGAGATGGGACTAGCGGGAGCTCCTACAATGAGCAGTTCTTC. The full variable domain, rest sourced from reference TRBV5-1 and TRBJ2-1, is KAGVTQTPRYLIKTRGQQVTLSCSPISGHRSVSWYQQTPGQGLQFLFEYFSETQRNKGNFPGRFSGRQFSNSRSEMNVSTLELGDSALYLCASRDGTSGSSYNEQFFGPGTRLTVL.

The genes are TRBV6-1 and TRBJ1-5; D is possibly TRBD1 (5 bases). The CDR3 sequence is 15 residues long. Looked up from germline, CDR1 is MNHNS and CDR2 is SASEGT. The V gene lost 7 bases and the J gene lost 4 bases, with 17 bases spanning the gap. The CDR3 loop is CASNDVSGRNQPQHF. CDR3 coding DNA: TGTGCCAGCAACGACGTTTCAGGGCGAAATCAGCCCCAGCATTTT.

The chain employs TRBV11-1 and TRBJ2-7; 8 bases line up with TRBD2. V was pared by 2 bases and J by 2 bases, with 5 bases of the junction left unmatched. The CDR3 extends over 15 amino acids. Germline lookup yields CDR1 SGHAT and CDR2 FQDESV (reference sequence). CDR3 region: CASSLTWRGAYEQYF. CDR3 sequence (DNA): TGTGCCAGCAGCTTAACGTGGCGGGGGGCCTACGAGCAGTACTTC.

V and J are TRBV9 and TRBJ1-3; D is unresolved. Germline V gene lookup returns CDR1 SGDLS and CDR2 YYNGEE. The CDR3 length is 15 residues. The V and J ends lost 0 bases and 4 bases respectively, with 11 bases between them. The CDR3 protein is CASSVAGSEGNTIYF. CDR3 in DNA: TGTGCCAGCAGCGTAGCAGGTTCGGAAGGAAACACCATATATTTT.

The CDR3 loop reads CASSQETTGNRAGEKLFF. The CDR3, as DNA: TGCGCCAGCAGCCAAGAAACCACGGGAAACAGGGCAGGAGAAAAACTGTTTTTT. The V gene is TRBV4-1, the J gene TRBJ1-4, with D perhaps matching TRBD1 (6 bases). V was shortened by 0 bases and J by 8 bases, with 22 bases between the two germline ends. CDR3 length: 18 amino acids. The V gene's germline CDR1 is MGHRA and CDR2 YSYEKL.

This rearrangement joins TRBV6-6 to TRBJ1-3; D not resolved. Germline V gene sequence: CDR1 MNHNY, CDR2 SVGAGI (reference sequence). CDR3 length: 12 residues. Trimming pared 10 bases from V and 3 bases from J, leaving 10 bases between. This chain's CDR3 is CATSSGGNTIYF. CDR3 DNA sequence: TGTGCCACCTCATCAGGTGGAAACACCATATATTTT.

Only a few counts were recorded for this clone. The gene calls are TRBV19 and TRBJ2-7; 10 nucleotides line up with TRBD2. V lost 1 base and J lost 7; bases outside the gene matches: 13. The germline V gene has CDR1 LNHDA and CDR2 SQIVND (reference sequence). This CDR3 is 17 amino acids long. The CDR3 loop is CASSIVPSGGLAREQYF. In nucleotides, the CDR3 is TGTGCCAGTAGTATAGTACCTAGCGGGGGCCTAGCTCGGGAGCAGTACTTC.

The sample holds a few counts of this clone. The rearrangement links TRBV5-1 to TRBJ2-1; 7 bases fit TRBD2. V lost 2 bases to trimming and J lost 0 bases; unmatched junction nucleotides: 5. CDR1 and CDR2 (germline): SGHRS, YFSETQ. CDR3 length: 16 residues. DNA for the CDR3: TGCGCCAGCAGCTTCCTTGGGGGGGACTCCTACAATGAGCAGTTCTTC. Translating it yields CASSFLGGDSYNEQFF.

The chain has TRBV6-1 and TRBJ1-2; the match to TRBD1 covers 7 bases. The CDR3 has 15 amino acids. Germline V lookup: CDR1 MNHNS, CDR2 SASEGT. V trimming: 6 bases; J trimming: 7 bases; junction bases outside the gene matches: 14. For the CDR3, the DNA is TGTGCCAGCAGCACCCAAAGGGGGACAGTTGGTGGCTACACCTTC. It specifies CASSTQRGTVGGYTF.

This clone is a singleton in its sample. The genes are TRBV27 and TRBJ2-2, with 12 bases matching TRBD2. Trimming cost V 6 bases and J 7 bases; bases outside gene matches: 12. CDR1 and CDR2 (germline): MNHEY, SMNVEV (reference sequence). The CDR3 length is 17 residues. In DNA, the CDR3 is TGTGCCAGCAGCCCCCGGAGACTAGCGGGAGAGGGCGGGGAGCTGTTTTTT. It codes for CASSPRRLAGEGGELFF.

This chain connects TRBV5-1 to TRBJ2-5, with D maybe TRBD2 (6 bases). This CDR3 has 15 residues. The germline V gene encodes CDR1 SGHRS and CDR2 YFSETQ. V lost 2 bases, J lost 4 bases, and 15 bases lay in between. DNA for the CDR3: TGCGCCAGCAGCTTACTAGCCTTGTCCCCAGAGACCCAGTACTTC. Its protein is CASSLLALSPETQYF. The full variable domain, completed using reference TRBV5-1 and TRBJ2-5, is KAGVTQTPRYLIKTRGQQVTLSCSPISGHRSVSWYQQTPGQGLQFLFEYFSETQRNKGNFPGRFSGRQFSNSRSEMNVSTLELGDSALYLCASSLLALSPETQYFGPGTRLLVL.

This clone appeared a few times. This CDR3 is also generated by other DNA sequences in the sample. The chain links TRBV7-9 to TRBJ2-2; no definite D call. CDR3 length: 13 amino acids. Trimming took off 1 base at V and 6 bases at J, with 6 bases between the two ends. Germline CDR1 and CDR2: SEHNR and FQNEAQ (reference sequence). The CDR3 region has the DNA TGTGCCAGCAGCTTAGGTGCGGCCGGGGAGCTGTTTTTT. Amino acids: CASSLGAAGELFF.

The chain uses TRBV5-4 and TRBJ2-1, with 8 bases that match TRBD2. The CDR3 covers 15 residues. V lost 3 bases, J lost 6 bases, and 8 bases stayed unmatched. Germline CDR1 and CDR2: SGHNT and YYREEE (reference sequence). The CDR3 bases are TGTGCCAGCAGCTCACCGGGACTAGATGTCAATGAGCAGTTCTTC. Residues: CASSSPGLDVNEQFF. The whole variable domain, filled in from reference TRBV5-4 and TRBJ2-1, reads ETGVTQSPTHLIKTRGQQVTLRCSSQSGHNTVSWYQQALGQGPQFIFQYYREEENGRGNFPPRFSGLQFPNYSSELNVNALELDDSALYLCASSSPGLDVNEQFFGPGTRLTVL.

The CDR3 is CASSLRRVRNEQFF. The DNA for the CDR3 is TGTGCCAGCAGCTTACGGCGGGTCCGAAATGAGCAGTTCTTC. The chain links TRBV11-3 to TRBJ2-1; D may be TRBD2 (5 bases). CDR3 size: 14 residues. Germline V gene sequence: CDR1 SGHNT, CDR2 YENEEA. Trimming pared 2 bases from V and 7 bases from J, leaving 12 bases between.

A word on this clone: Within the sample, other DNA sequences also encode this same CDR3. The rearrangement joins TRBV9 to TRBJ2-1; TRBD2 aligns across 8 bases. The CDR3 has 15 residues. Losses at the gene ends were 2 bases for V and 4 bases for J; bases not matched to a gene: 5. CDR1 and CDR2 (germline): SGDLS, YYNGEE. CDR3 residues: CASSVGLAGYNEQFF. CDR3 nucleotides: TGTGCCAGCAGCGTCGGACTAGCAGGGTACAATGAGCAGTTCTTC.

The genes are TRBV7-2 and TRBJ2-1; D not resolved. Germline V CDR1 and CDR2: SGHTA, FQGNSA. Trimming cost V 1 base and J 5 bases, with 6 bases left between them. The CDR3 sequence is 13 residues long. The CDR3 sequence: CASSLVRDNEQFF. The CDR3 nucleotides read TGTGCCAGCAGCTTAGTCCGGGACAATGAGCAGTTCTTC.

This clone is a singleton in its sample. Other DNA sequences within the sample encode an identical CDR3. The CDR3 DNA reads as TGCGCCAGCAGCCTTCAGGAGACCCAGTACTTC. Its translation: CASSLQETQYF. The chain employs TRBV5-1 and TRBJ2-5, with no clear D. V gave up 4 bases and J gave up 5 bases, with 6 bases separating them. CDR3 size: 11 residues. In germline, CDR1 is SGHRS, CDR2 YFSETQ.

The chain has TRBV4-1 and TRBJ2-2, with D unresolved. This CDR3 contains 13 residues. Trimming pared 4 bases from V and 7 bases from J, leaving 10 bases between. Germline V CDR1 and CDR2: MGHRA, YSYEKL. CDR3 protein: CASSPRVLGELFF. The CDR3 nucleotides are TGCGCCAGCAGCCCACGCGTCCTCGGGGAGCTGTTTTTT.

The CDR3 sequence is CASSQTTGVYFGEAFF. The CDR3 DNA is TGCGCCAGCAGCCAAACGACAGGGGTATATTTCGGTGAAGCTTTCTTT. The V gene is TRBV4-1, the J gene TRBJ1-1; 8 positions match TRBD1. The length of the CDR3 is 16 residues. The V segment lost 2 bases and the J segment 7 bases; nucleotides outside the gene matches: 12. CDR1 is MGHRA and CDR2 is YSYEKL in the germline V gene.

V and J are TRBV7-9 and TRBJ1-1; 8 bases line up with TRBD1. Losses at the gene ends were 5 bases for V and 10 bases for J; bases not matched to a gene: 9. This CDR3 spans 13 amino acids. CDR1 is SEHNR, CDR2 FQNEAQ, per germline (reference sequence). In nucleotides, the CDR3 is TGTGCCAGCAGCCAGGCGGACAGGGCAGGAGCTTTCTTT. Its translation: CASSQADRAGAFF.